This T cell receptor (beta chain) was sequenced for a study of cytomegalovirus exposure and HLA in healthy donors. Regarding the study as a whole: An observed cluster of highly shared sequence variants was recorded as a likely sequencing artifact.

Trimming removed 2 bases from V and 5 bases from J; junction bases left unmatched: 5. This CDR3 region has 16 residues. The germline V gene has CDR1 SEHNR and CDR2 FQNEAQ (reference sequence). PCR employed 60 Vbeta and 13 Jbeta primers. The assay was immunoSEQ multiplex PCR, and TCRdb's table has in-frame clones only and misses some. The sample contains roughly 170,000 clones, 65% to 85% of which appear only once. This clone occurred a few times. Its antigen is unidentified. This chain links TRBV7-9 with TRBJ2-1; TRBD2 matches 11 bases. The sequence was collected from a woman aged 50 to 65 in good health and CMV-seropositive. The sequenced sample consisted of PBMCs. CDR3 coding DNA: TGTGCCAGCAGCTTACTCACTAGCGGGGGAAACAATGAGCAGTTCTTC. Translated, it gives CASSLLTSGGNNEQFF.